Detailed here is one T cell receptor (beta chain). What it binds is unknown. Germline values: CDR1 SGHRS, CDR2 YFSETQ. The CDR3 consists of 15 residues. V was clipped by 4 bases and J by 0 bases, with 14 bases between them. The data originate from a study of response to subunit inactivated influenza vaccine. Regarding the study as a whole: Few new T cells, the authors suggested, are recruited by each seasonal influenza vaccination.

TCRdb processed the RT-PCR reads anew with MiXCR; each CDR3 protein has one entry. The sample has 450,000 to 600,000 distinct CDR3 sequences, around 8% seen once. The sequence was obtained from a man aged 50 to 75 who received an inactivated influenza vaccine. This chain connects TRBV5-1 to TRBJ2-7, with D tentatively TRBD2 (5 bases). The specimen was PBMCs from blood, collected less than 30 months after vaccination. This chain's CDR3 is CASSPTGLSSYEQYF. CDR3 nucleotides: TGCGCCAGCAGCCCGACCGGACTTAGCTCCTACGAGCAGTACTTC.